This TCR beta chain was identified during a study of control samples from healthy donors and cancer patients. Data came from immunoSEQ multiplex PCR; TCRdb stores just in-frame clones and leaves some out. The sample holds approximately 230,000 clones, about 80% seen once. This TCR derives from an older woman with lung cancer. The sample consisted of PBMCs.

This CDR3 reads CASSLEGATGELFF. The CDR3 coding sequence is TGTGCCAGCAGCTTAGAAGGGGCCACCGGGGAGCTGTTTTTT. The chain is built from TRBV11-3 and TRBJ2-2, with D possibly TRBD1 on 5 matching bases. Germline V gene lookup returns CDR1 SGHNT and CDR2 YENEEA. CDR3 length equals 14 residues. V lost 0 bases and J 4 bases, leaving 6 bases between the germline ends.